Listed below are T cell receptor beta chains from one sample, sequenced in a study of early T cells in non-severe SARS-CoV-2 infection. Each CDR3 protein gets one entry after TCRdb re-called the 5' RACE reads with MiXCR. Among about 50,000 distinct CDR3 sequences listed, about 9.3% were seen once. Material for sequencing was whole blood. The receptors originated from an adult who was a healthcare worker with PCR-confirmed SARS-CoV-2 infection or an uninfected control (not recorded which). The CDR3 runs from the conserved cysteine through the conserved F or W. A D gene is named only where the DNA matches it firmly. Size is omitted from some rows. Given values are once, few, many or a class for expanded clones.

d_call: -; clone_size: few; v_call: TRBV27; j_call: TRBJ2-7; cdr3_aa: CASSFRRVDEQYF; cdr3_nt: TGTGCCAGCAGTTTTCGGCGGGTTGACGAGCAGTACTTC
d_call: TRBD2; clone_size: few; v_call: TRBV2; j_call: TRBJ2-1; cdr3_aa: CASNELAVYNEQFF; cdr3_nt: TGTGCCAGCAATGAACTAGCGGTCTACAATGAGCAGTTCTTC
d_call: TRBD2; clone_size: few; v_call: TRBV7-2; j_call: TRBJ2-7; cdr3_aa: CASSLTSGPIYEQYF; cdr3_nt: TGTGCCAGCAGCCTGACTAGCGGGCCTATCTACGAGCAGTACTTC
d_call: TRBD2; clone_size: many; v_call: TRBV7-9; j_call: TRBJ2-1; cdr3_aa: CASSFASGSVNEQFF; cdr3_nt: TGTGCCAGCAGCTTCGCTAGCGGGAGTGTCAATGAGCAGTTCTTC
d_call: TRBD1; clone_size: many; v_call: TRBV2; j_call: TRBJ1-2; cdr3_aa: CASSEGQGADGYTF; cdr3_nt: TGTGCCAGCAGTGAAGGACAGGGGGCTGACGGCTACACCTTC
d_call: TRBD1; clone_size: -; v_call: TRBV28; j_call: TRBJ2-6; cdr3_aa: CASTRTGGWSGANVLTF; cdr3_nt: TGTGCCAGCACTAGGACAGGGGGATGGTCCGGGGCCAACGTCCTGACTTTC
d_call: -; clone_size: many; v_call: TRBV28; j_call: TRBJ1-6; cdr3_aa: CASSKTTGLNSPLHF; cdr3_nt: TGTGCCAGCAGCAAAACCACAGGACTTAATTCACCCCTCCACTTT
d_call: TRBD2; clone_size: many; v_call: TRBV19; j_call: TRBJ2-3; cdr3_aa: CASSMTSVQYF; cdr3_nt: TGTGCCAGTAGTATGACTAGCGTACAGTATTTT
d_call: -; clone_size: many; v_call: TRBV4-3; j_call: TRBJ2-7; cdr3_aa: CASSQENPTRTGKLGSYEQYF; cdr3_nt: TGCGCCAGCAGCCAAGAAAACCCCACCCGGACGGGAAAACTAGGATCCTACGAGCAGTACTTC
d_call: -; clone_size: many; v_call: TRBV19; j_call: TRBJ2-6; cdr3_aa: CASSIEGPDSGANVLTF; cdr3_nt: TGTGCCAGTAGTATTGAGGGGCCAGACTCTGGGGCCAACGTCCTGACTTTC